This T cell receptor (beta chain) was observed in a study of cytomegalovirus exposure and HLA in healthy donors. The study, taken as a whole, reports: Per a prior analysis, the majority of TCR beta V segments were productive roughly 90% or roughly 30% of the time. In the analysis, some V segments, TRBV6-2 and TRBV6-3 included, were excluded as indistinguishable. Later work showed greater clonal expansion in HLA-associated TCR beta chains than in equally common others.

Worth noting for this clone: Its matching antigen is unknown.

Primers: 60 Vbeta forward and 13 Jbeta reverse. Repertoires were generated with immunoSEQ multiplex PCR, while TCRdb's copy carries only in-frame clones and drops some. Of fewer than 200,000 clones in the sample, roughly 74% were seen once. After removal of 8 bases from V and 5 bases from J, the junction contained 11 bases not matched to a gene. The germline V gene encodes CDR1 SNHLY and CDR2 FYNNEI. The CDR3 is 15 residues long. The sequence came from a woman in her 30s in good health and CMV-seropositive. The sample taken for sequencing was PBMCs. J is TRBJ2-5 and V is TRBV2, with TRBD1 identical over 10 bases. CDR3 nucleotides: TGTGCCAGCGACTCTTGGGGACAGGGGAGGGAGACCCAGTACTTC. It yields the protein CASDSWGQGRETQYF.